One and the same sample provided the 29 T cell receptor beta chains below, sequenced in a study of early T cells in non-severe SARS-CoV-2 infection. MiXCR, applied by TCRdb to the 5' RACE reads, yields one record per CDR3 protein. The sample records roughly 80,000 distinct CDR3 sequences, roughly an eighth being singletons. Sequenced material: whole blood. Receptors were obtained from an adult who was a healthcare worker with PCR-confirmed SARS-CoV-2 infection or an uninfected control (not recorded which).

V is TRBV6-5 and J is TRBJ2-5, with TRBD2 matching 8 bases. Germline loops: CDR1 MNHEY, CDR2 SVGAGI. CDR3 length equals 17 residues. With 2 bases clipped from V and 0 bases from J, the junction kept 8 bases outside the gene matches. The CDR3 DNA reads as TGTGCCAGCAGTTACATACAGGGCGGGGGGTACCAAGAGACCCAGTACTTC. Its translation is CASSYIQGGGYQETQYF.

This clonotype has a handful of counts. The rearrangement uses TRBV30 and TRBJ1-5; no reliable D call. The CDR3 runs 17 residues. CDR1 and CDR2 (germline): GTSNPN, SVGIG (reference sequence). Trimming took 1 base from V and 1 from J, leaving 17 bases between them. CDR3 nucleotide sequence: TGTGCCTGGAGTGCCCCCCGGGGTGGTCAGAGCAATCAGCCCCAGCATTTT. The encoded protein is CAWSAPRGGQSNQPQHF.

This chain connects TRBV7-3 to TRBJ2-3, with TRBD2 matching over 11 bases. CDR3 length: 15 amino acids. The germline V gene encodes CDR1 SGHTA and CDR2 FQGTGA. After removal of 4 bases from V and 5 bases from J, the junction contained 5 bases not matched to a gene. The CDR3: CASSSIAGGGDTQYF. In DNA form, the CDR3 reads TGTGCCAGCAGCTCCATAGCGGGAGGGGGAGATACGCAGTATTTT.

This clonotype was counted only a few times. The chain carries TRBV10-2 and TRBJ1-4; D is undetermined. CDR1 and CDR2 (germline): WSHSY, SAAADI. V lost 1 base, J lost 8 bases, and 8 bases lay in between. CDR3 length equals 13 residues. The CDR3: CASSELGVEKLFF. CDR3 bases: TGCGCCAGCAGTGAGTTAGGCGTCGAAAAACTGTTTTTT.

This chain joins TRBV27 and TRBJ2-1, with a possible D match to TRBD2 (6 bases). Germline assignment: CDR1 MNHEY and CDR2 SMNVEV (reference sequence). The CDR3 spans 16 residues. V shed 5 bases and J shed 0 bases, with 14 bases lying between them. The CDR3, as DNA: TGTGCCAGCAGTCAGACGGGACTGGGCTCCTACAATGAGCAGTTCTTC. This gives the protein CASSQTGLGSYNEQFF.

This clonotype was detected ten times or more. This sequence joins TRBV12-3 or TRBV12-4 and TRBJ1-3, with TRBD1 matching 7 bases. The CDR3 loop spans 16 amino acids. The trim removed 6 bases at V and 0 bases at J, leaving 8 bases unmatched. CDR3 protein: CASRRTGLFSGNTIYF. In DNA form, the CDR3 reads TGTGCCAGCAGGCGGACAGGTCTTTTCTCTGGAAACACCATATATTTT.

The rearrangement uses TRBV29-1 and TRBJ2-2; tentatively, D is TRBD1 (7 bases). V was trimmed by 4 bases and J by 4 bases, leaving 16 bases between them. This CDR3 comprises 15 residues. Germline V CDR1 and CDR2: SQVTM, ANQGSEA. CDR3 DNA: TGCAGCGTTGGGAACAGGGGAGGTGCCACCGGGGAGCTGTTTTTT. Protein sequence: CSVGNRGGATGELFF.

This clonotype turned up a few times. V gene TRBV7-2 combines with J gene TRBJ2-5, with 11 positions matching TRBD2. CDR3 length: 15 residues. V shed 4 bases, J shed 5 bases, and the junction held 6 bases outside the gene matches. Germline CDR1 is SGHTA and CDR2 is FQGNSA. CDR3 in amino acids: CASSYSGRVGETQYF. The CDR3 nucleotides read TGTGCCAGCAGCTATAGCGGGAGGGTCGGGGAGACCCAGTACTTC.

CDR3 residues: CASSPLSGGVAKNIQYF. The CDR3 DNA reads TGCGCCAGCAGCCCTTTGAGCGGGGGGGTAGCCAAAAACATTCAGTACTTC. The J gene is TRBJ2-4, the V gene TRBV4-1, with 10 bases matching TRBD2. Germline CDR1 MGHRA, CDR2 YSYEKL. Unmatched junction bases numbered 6, after V lost 4 bases and J lost 0 bases. The CDR3 runs 17 residues.

This clonotype has at least ten counts. The chain carries TRBV2 and TRBJ2-3, with a tentative D call TRBD1 (7 bases). This CDR3 region has 13 residues. CDR1 and CDR2 (germline): SNHLY, FYNNEI. V dropped 7 bases and J dropped 5 bases, with 13 bases sitting between them. The CDR3 sequence: CASTDREEDTQYF. CDR3 nucleotide sequence: TGTGCCAGCACCGACAGGGAGGAAGATACGCAGTATTTT.

The J gene is TRBJ2-3, the V gene TRBV7-3; D may be TRBD1 (5 bases). CDR3 size: 16 residues. V lost 5 bases and J lost 2, with 17 bases in between. Germline CDR1 reads SGHTA; CDR2 reads FQGTGA. The CDR3 region has the DNA TGTGCCAGCAGCCCCAGCAGGGCCTCCTCCACAGATACGCAGTATTTT. Amino acids: CASSPSRASSTDTQYF.

V is TRBV6-2 or TRBV6-3 and J is TRBJ2-1, with D possibly TRBD1 on 5 matching bases. The germline gives CDR1 MNHEY, CDR2 SVGEGT. V lost 9 bases and J 8 bases, leaving 8 bases between the germline ends. The CDR3 sequence is 10 residues long. The DNA of the CDR3 is TGTGCCAGAGGGGTATATGAGCAGTTCTTC. It is translated as CARGVYEQFF.

This clonotype came up a few times. CDR3 amino acids: CASSAGRGNIQYF. Written as DNA, the CDR3 is TGTGCCAGTAGTGCGGGACGGGGGAACATTCAGTACTTC. The rearrangement joins TRBV19 to TRBJ2-4, with a tentative D call TRBD2 (6 bases). CDR3 length: 13 amino acids. Looked up from germline, CDR1 is LNHDA and CDR2 is SQIVND (reference sequence). The V and J ends lost 5 bases and 7 bases respectively, with 12 bases between them.

This clonotype came up a few times. V usage is TRBV21-1 and J usage is TRBJ2-1; the table calls TRBD1, which could not be checked here. TRBV21-1 represents a pseudogene. CDR3 length: 10 residues. CDR3 in DNA: TGTGCCACCGCCCCTAGTGAGCAGTTCTTC. Translating gives CATAPSEQFF.

The chain links TRBV6-6 to TRBJ1-3; D unresolved. V was pared by 2 bases and J by 6 bases, with 11 bases between. There are 14 residues in the CDR3. Germline V gene lookup returns CDR1 MNHNY and CDR2 SVGAGI (reference sequence). The CDR3 DNA reads TGTGCCAGCAGTTACGTTAGTTTTGAAAACACCATATATTTT. Protein sequence: CASSYVSFENTIYF.

A few counts support this clonotype. The J gene is TRBJ2-7, the V gene TRBV7-9, with 9 bases aligning to TRBD1. This CDR3 comprises 15 residues. In germline, CDR1 is SEHNR, CDR2 FQNEAQ (reference sequence). Germline trimming cut 5 bases from V and 3 bases from J; bases unmatched to any gene: 8. For the CDR3, the DNA is TGTGCCAGCAGCACACGGACAGGGGTTAGCTACGAGCAGTACTTC. The encoded protein is CASSTRTGVSYEQYF.

This clonotype was picked up a small number of times. The chain combines TRBV7-9 with TRBJ1-6; D ambiguous. CDR1 is SEHNR and CDR2 is FQNEAQ in the germline V gene (reference sequence). This CDR3 has 14 amino acids. V was shortened by 2 bases and J by 7 bases, with 9 bases between the two germline ends. The CDR3 loop is CASSLFGENSPLHF. CDR3 nucleotides: TGTGCCAGCAGCTTATTCGGGGAAAATTCACCCCTCCACTTT.

Remarks on this clonotype: A much larger clone sits a single nucleotide away, making a read error possible. Since no conserved phenylalanine or tryptophan closes the CDR3, a read error is the likely cause. Written as DNA, the CDR3 is TGTGCCAGCTCTAAGACAGCGACAGATACGCAGTATTAT. Its protein is CASSKTATDTQYY. The chain recombines TRBV18 with TRBJ2-3, with D perhaps matching TRBD1 (5 bases). Trimming took off 6 bases at V and 3 bases at J, with 10 bases between the two ends. This CDR3 has 13 amino acids. Germline assignment: CDR1 KGHSH and CDR2 LQKENI.

The V gene is TRBV7-8, the J gene TRBJ2-4; D may correspond to TRBD1 or TRBD2 (6 bases each). Germline assignment: CDR1 SGHVS and CDR2 FQNEAQ. Trimming pared 3 bases from V and 0 bases from J, leaving 21 bases between. The CDR3 runs 19 residues. The CDR3 coding sequence is TGTGCCAGCAGCTTTACGGGGGCCCCCCTAATTTTAGCCAAAAACATTCAGTACTTC. Amino acids: CASSFTGAPLILAKNIQYF.

This clonotype was recorded a few times. The V call is TRBV20-1, the J call TRBJ1-3, with a tentative D call TRBD1 (6 bases). The germline V gene encodes CDR1 DFQATT and CDR2 SNEGSKA (reference sequence). The CDR3 is 15 amino acids. V lost 1 base and J 2 bases, leaving 12 bases between the germline ends. CDR3 in DNA: TGCAGTGCTAGAGTGGCCAGGGGACCTGGAAACACCATATATTTT. Translated: CSARVARGPGNTIYF.

This clonotype has only one observation. A much more abundant neighbour one base away suggests this may be a read error. The rearrangement joins TRBV7-6 to TRBJ2-1, with 10 nucleotides matching TRBD2. Germline-derived CDR1 and CDR2 are SGHVS and FNYEAQ. The ends lost 5 bases at V and 0 bases at J; junction bases unmatched: 19. The CDR3 is made up of 21 amino acids. The CDR3 DNA is TGTGCCAGCAGCGAGGGGCCTAGCGGGGGAATTCCCCACAGCTCCTACAATGAGCAGTTCTTC. Its protein is CASSEGPSGGIPHSSYNEQFF.

This clonotype was counted ten times or more. J is TRBJ2-5 and V is TRBV3-1; 11 bases agree with TRBD2. CDR1 and CDR2 (germline): LGHDT, YNNKEL (reference sequence). V was pared by 0 bases and J by 5 bases, with 2 bases of the junction left unmatched. CDR3 length: 15 residues. DNA of the CDR3: TGTGCCAGCAGCCAAGAGGGACTAGCGGTGGAGACCCAGTACTTC. It is translated as CASSQEGLAVETQYF.

V gene TRBV12-3 or TRBV12-4 combines with J gene TRBJ1-2; D is undetermined. The CDR3 is 13 residues long. Trimming took 2 bases from V and 5 from J, leaving 9 bases between them. CDR3 region: CASSLWTDYGYTF. The DNA of the CDR3 is TGTGCCAGCAGTTTATGGACGGATTATGGCTACACCTTC.

This clonotype was found a few times. The chain carries TRBV18 and TRBJ1-1, with 7 bases lining up with TRBD1. The germline V gene encodes CDR1 KGHSH and CDR2 LQKENI. V trimming: 6 bases; J trimming: 4 bases; junction bases outside the gene matches: 5. There are 13 residues in the CDR3. The DNA for the CDR3 is TGTGCCAGCTCCCAAGACAGGGTCACTGAAGCTTTCTTT. As protein: CASSQDRVTEAFF.

This rearrangement joins TRBV30 to TRBJ1-2, with 7 nucleotides matching TRBD1. V gave up 0 bases and J gave up 4 bases; unmatched junction bases: 2. The CDR3 length is 13 residues. CDR1 is GTSNPN, CDR2 SVGIG, per germline (reference sequence). The CDR3, as DNA: TGTGCCTGGAGTGTGAGACAGGGCTATGGCTACACCTTC. Its translation: CAWSVRQGYGYTF.

This clonotype appeared a few times. The J gene is TRBJ2-7, the V gene TRBV11-2; D not certain. The V gene lost 0 bases and the J gene lost 2 bases, with 5 bases spanning the gap. Germline assignment: CDR1 SGHAT and CDR2 FQNNGV. The CDR3 spans 13 residues. CDR3 sequence (DNA): TGTGCCAGCAGCTTAGATCGGGCCTACGAGCAGTACTTC. It translates to CASSLDRAYEQYF.

This clonotype was counted between two and nine times. CDR3 amino acids: CSVWAGFTPSGANVLTF. DNA for the CDR3: TGCAGCGTTTGGGCGGGCTTTACCCCCTCTGGGGCCAACGTCCTGACTTTC. The genes are TRBV29-1 and TRBJ2-6; D possibly corresponds to TRBD2 (5 bases). Germline values: CDR1 SQVTM, CDR2 ANQGSEA. This CDR3 has 17 residues. Between the trimmed V and J ends, which lost 5 bases and 0 bases, there was a span of 17 bases. Based on the CDR3 plus reference TRBV29-1 and TRBJ2-6, the full variable domain is SAVISQKPSRDICQRGTSLTIQCQVDSQVTMMFWYRQQPGQSLTLIATANQGSEATYESGFVIDKFPISRPNLTFSTLTVSNMSPEDSSIYLCSVWAGFTPSGANVLTFGAGSRLTVL.

This clonotype occurred many times. J is TRBJ1-6 and V is TRBV18, with D perhaps TRBD1 (5 bases). Trimming stripped 2 bases from V and 8 bases from J, with 7 bases between. This CDR3 has 13 residues. CDR1 is KGHSH and CDR2 is LQKENI in the germline V gene. The CDR3: CASSPDSYSPLHF. In DNA, the CDR3 is TGTGCCAGCTCACCAGACAGCTATTCACCCCTCCACTTT.

The chain employs TRBV4-2 and TRBJ2-7, with 7 nucleotides matching TRBD2. Germline V gene lookup returns CDR1 LGHNA and CDR2 YNFKEQ. After removal of 4 bases from V and 2 bases from J, the junction contained 5 bases not matched to a gene. This CDR3 contains 14 residues. The CDR3: CASSRDYDAYEQYF. As DNA, the CDR3 is TGTGCCAGCAGCCGGGACTACGATGCCTACGAGCAGTACTTC.